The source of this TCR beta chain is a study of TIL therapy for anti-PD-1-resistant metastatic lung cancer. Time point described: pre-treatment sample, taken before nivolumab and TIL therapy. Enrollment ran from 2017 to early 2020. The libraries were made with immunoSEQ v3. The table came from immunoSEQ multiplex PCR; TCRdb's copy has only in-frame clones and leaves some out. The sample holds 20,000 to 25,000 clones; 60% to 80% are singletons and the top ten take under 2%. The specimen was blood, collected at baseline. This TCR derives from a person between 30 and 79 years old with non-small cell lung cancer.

CDR3 sequence (DNA): TGCGCCAGCAGCTTGGTGACCCGGGGAGACACAGATACGCAGTATTTT. Translation gives CASSLVTRGDTDTQYF. The J gene is TRBJ2-3, the V gene TRBV5-1, with a weak D call TRBD2 (5 bases). V dropped 0 bases and J dropped 2 bases, with 13 bases sitting between them. CDR3 length: 16 amino acids. CDR1 is SGHRS, CDR2 YFSETQ, per germline. The whole variable domain, remainder taken from reference TRBV5-1 and TRBJ2-3, is KAGVTQTPRYLIKTRGQQVTLSCSPISGHRSVSWYQQTPGQGLQFLFEYFSETQRNKGNFPGRFSGRQFSNSRSEMNVSTLELGDSALYLCASSLVTRGDTDTQYFGPGTRLTVL.